The next 3 T cell receptor beta chains were all read from a single sample in a study of cytomegalovirus exposure and HLA in healthy donors. Primers: 60 Vbeta forward and 13 Jbeta reverse. Method: immunoSEQ multiplex PCR; TCRdb's copy keeps in-frame clones and lacks some. The table includes 100,000 to 150,000 clones, around nine tenths detected once. Input material: PBMCs. These receptors were collected from a young woman in good health and CMV-seronegative.

The chain uses TRBV2 and TRBJ2-5; 9 nucleotides match TRBD1. This CDR3 spans 15 amino acids. The germline V gene has CDR1 SNHLY and CDR2 FYNNEI. Germline trimming cut 4 bases from V and 5 bases from J; bases unmatched to any gene: 8. The CDR3 spells CASSGRQGEKETQYF. Written as DNA, the CDR3 is TGTGCCAGCAGTGGGAGACAGGGGGAGAAGGAGACCCAGTACTTC.

This rearrangement joins TRBV19 to TRBJ2-1; 8 positions match TRBD1. The CDR3 runs to 15 residues. The trim removed 3 bases at V and 8 bases at J, leaving 9 bases unmatched. Per germline, CDR1 LNHDA and CDR2 SQIVND (reference sequence). CDR3 region: CASSMERTGKYEQFF. In DNA, the CDR3 is TGTGCCAGTAGTATGGAGAGGACAGGGAAGTATGAGCAGTTCTTC.

The chain couples TRBV11-3 to TRBJ2-1, with D perhaps TRBD2 (6 bases). The CDR3 contains 15 residues. V lost 3 bases, J lost 2 bases, and 11 bases lay in between. Germline CDR1 and CDR2: SGHNT and YENEEA. CDR3 DNA: TGTGCCAGCAGCTTGGATAGCGGCACCTACAATGAGCAGTTCTTC. This gives the protein CASSLDSGTYNEQFF.